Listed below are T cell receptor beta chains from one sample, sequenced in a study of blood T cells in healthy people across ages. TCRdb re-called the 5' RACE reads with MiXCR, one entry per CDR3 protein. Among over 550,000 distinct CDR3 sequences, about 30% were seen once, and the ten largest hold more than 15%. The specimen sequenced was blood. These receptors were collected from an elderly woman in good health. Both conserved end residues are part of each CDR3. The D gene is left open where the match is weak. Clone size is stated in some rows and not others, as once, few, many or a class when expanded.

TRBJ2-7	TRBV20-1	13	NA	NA	TGCAGTGCTAGGGTCCCAGGGACAAGCGAGCAGTACTTC	CSARVPGTSEQYF
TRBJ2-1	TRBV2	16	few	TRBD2	TGTGCCAGCAGTGAACGGACTAGCGTAGGATACAATGAGCAGTTCTTC	CASSERTSVGYNEQFF
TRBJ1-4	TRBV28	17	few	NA	TGTGCCAGCAGTTTATCGGCATGGGGAGTCGGCAATGAAAAACTGTTTTTT	CASSLSAWGVGNEKLFF
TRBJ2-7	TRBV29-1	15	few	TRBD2	TGCAGCGCTGAGAGGGGGAGGACTAGCGGTAATGAGCAGTACTTC	CSAERGRTSGNEQYF
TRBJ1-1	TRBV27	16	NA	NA	TGTGCCAGCAGTCCTCTCGCGACAGGTATGAACACTGAAGCTTTCTTT	CASSPLATGMNTEAFF
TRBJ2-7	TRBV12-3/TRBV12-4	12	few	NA	TGTACCAGCAGCCTAGGGGGCTACGAGCAGTACTTC	CTSSLGGYEQYF
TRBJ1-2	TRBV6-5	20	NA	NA	TGTGCCAGCAGTTTCACCTCTTCGGTAGGACAGCCCACCTTAAGATATGGCTACATCTTC	CASSFTSSVGQPTLRYGYIF
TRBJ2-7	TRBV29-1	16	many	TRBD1	TGCAGCGTTGTTATGAGTGGACAGGGGACTTCCTACGAGCAGTACTTC	CSVVMSGQGTSYEQYF
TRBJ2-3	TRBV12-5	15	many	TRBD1	TGTGCTAGTGGTCCGGGGACAGGGGTCACAGATACGCAGTATTTT	CASGPGTGVTDTQYF
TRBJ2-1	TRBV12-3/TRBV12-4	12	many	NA	TGTGCCAGCAGCCCTTTGGGTCGGGAGCAGTTCTTC	CASSPLGREQFF
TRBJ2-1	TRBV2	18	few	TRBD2	TGTGCCAGCAGTGAAGATAGGACTAGCGGGGGCCGTTACAATGAGCAGTTCTTC	CASSEDRTSGGRYNEQFF
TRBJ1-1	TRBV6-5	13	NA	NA	TGTGCCAGCAGAAACGGCCAGAACACTGAAGCTTTCTTT	CASRNGQNTEAFF
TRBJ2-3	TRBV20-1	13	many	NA	TGCAGTGCTAGCTTCGACACCACAGATACGCAGTATTTT	CSASFDTTDTQYF
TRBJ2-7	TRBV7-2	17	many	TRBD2	TGTGCCAGCAGCCTACAGTCCGGACTAGCGGCGCTCTACGAGCAGTACTTC	CASSLQSGLAALYEQYF
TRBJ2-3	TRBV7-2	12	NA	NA	TGTGCCAGCAGCTTTTCAGAGTTCGCGCAGTATTTT	CASSFSEFAQYF
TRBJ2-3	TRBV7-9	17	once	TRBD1	TGTGCCAGCAGCCGGACAGGGGAGTTCGCACGCAGGGATACGCAGTATTTT	CASSRTGEFARRDTQYF
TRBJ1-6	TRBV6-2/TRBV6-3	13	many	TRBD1	TGTGCCAGCAATGACAGGGTTTACTCACCCCTCCACTTT	CASNDRVYSPLHF
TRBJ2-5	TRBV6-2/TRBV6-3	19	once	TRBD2	TGTGCCAGCAGTTCCATTACTAGCGGGGGGCTAACAAGCTACAATGAGCAGTACTTC	CASSSITSGGLTSYNEQYF
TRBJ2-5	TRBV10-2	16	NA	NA	TGCGCCAGCAGTCAAACGGGCTCCGGGACGGGAGAGACCCAGTACTTC	CASSQTGSGTGETQYF
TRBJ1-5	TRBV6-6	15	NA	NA	TGTGCCAGCAGCCTCGCAGGGCGAGGTGGGGAGCCCCAGCATTTT	CASSLAGRGGEPQHF
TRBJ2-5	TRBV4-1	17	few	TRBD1	TGCGCCAGCAGCCAAACACCGGGACAGAGTTTCATGATGACCCAGTACTTC	CASSQTPGQSFMMTQYF
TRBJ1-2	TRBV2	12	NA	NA	TGTGCCAGCAGTGAAGCCTGGGGTGGCTACACCTTC	CASSEAWGGYTF
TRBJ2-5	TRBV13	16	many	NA	TGTGCCAGCAGGCTGACTAGGGGAGGTCCCCAAGAGACCCAGTACTTC	CASRLTRGGPQETQYF
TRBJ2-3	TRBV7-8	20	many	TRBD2	TGTGCCAGCAGGAGTTTGTCGGGACTAGCGGGGGGACGCACGGGAGATACGCAGTATTTT	CASRSLSGLAGGRTGDTQYF
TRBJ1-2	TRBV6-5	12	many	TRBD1	TGTGCCACCAAACAGGGGGGCTATGGCTACACCTTC	CATKQGGYGYTF
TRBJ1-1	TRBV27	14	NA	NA	TGTGCCAGCAGGTTGGGCACTTGGGACACTGAAGCTTTCTTT	CASRLGTWDTEAFF
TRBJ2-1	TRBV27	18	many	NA	TGTGCCAGCAGTCCCCATAGCCGCGGAACGGGTCCCTACAATGAGCAGTTCTTC	CASSPHSRGTGPYNEQFF
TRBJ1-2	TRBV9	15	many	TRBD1	TGTGCCAGCGGCCCCGGGACAGGGGGTGCCTATGGCTACACCTTC	CASGPGTGGAYGYTF
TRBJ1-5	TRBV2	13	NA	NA	TGTGCCAGCATGCGGACGGAAGGTTCGCCCCAGCATTTT	CASMRTEGSPQHF
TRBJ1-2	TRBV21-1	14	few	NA	TGTGCCAGCAGCAAAGTGAGGCAGAACTATGGCTACACCTTC	CASSKVRQNYGYTF
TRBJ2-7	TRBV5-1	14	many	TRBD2	TGCGCCAGCAGCTGGCGGGGGGGGAGTTACGAGCAGTACTTC	CASSWRGGSYEQYF
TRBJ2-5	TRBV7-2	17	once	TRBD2	TGTGCCAGCACCTTCCGGATGGCGGGGGGGTACCAAGAGACCCAGTACTTC	CASTFRMAGGYQETQYF
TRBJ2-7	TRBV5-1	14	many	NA	TGCGCCAGCAGCCCGGGGGACGGATCCTACGAGCAGTACTTC	CASSPGDGSYEQYF
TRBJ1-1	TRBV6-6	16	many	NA	TGTGCCAGCAGTTACGGGGGGCTAGCCGTGGGCACTGAAGCTTTCTTT	CASSYGGLAVGTEAFF
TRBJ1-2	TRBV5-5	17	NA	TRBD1	TGTGCCAGCAGCACAATACAGGGGCAAAGAGCTAACTATGGCTACACCTTC	CASSTIQGQRANYGYTF
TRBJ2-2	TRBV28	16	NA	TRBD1	TGTGCCAGCAGTTTGGGGACAGCGACGAACACCGGGGAGCTGTTTTTT	CASSLGTATNTGELFF
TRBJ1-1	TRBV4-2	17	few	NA	TGTGCCAGCAGCCAAGAAGCGCAAGGGCGTCTGAACACTGAAGCTTTCTTT	CASSQEAQGRLNTEAFF
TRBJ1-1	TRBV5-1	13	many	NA	TGCGCCAGCAGCTTGGAACTTGGGGGAGCGGCTTTCTTT	CASSLELGGAAFF
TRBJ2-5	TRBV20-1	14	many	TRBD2	TGCAGTGCCCACGGGACTAGCGGGGAGGAGACCCAGTACTTC	CSAHGTSGEETQYF
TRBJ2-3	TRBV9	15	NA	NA	TGTGCCCGCAGCCCCAGGACGGACTACACAGATACGCAGTATTTT	CARSPRTDYTDTQYF
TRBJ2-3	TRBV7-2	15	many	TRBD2	TGTGCCATTAGCGGGGGGGCGTTTCGGACAGATACGCAGTATTTT	CAISGGAFRTDTQYF